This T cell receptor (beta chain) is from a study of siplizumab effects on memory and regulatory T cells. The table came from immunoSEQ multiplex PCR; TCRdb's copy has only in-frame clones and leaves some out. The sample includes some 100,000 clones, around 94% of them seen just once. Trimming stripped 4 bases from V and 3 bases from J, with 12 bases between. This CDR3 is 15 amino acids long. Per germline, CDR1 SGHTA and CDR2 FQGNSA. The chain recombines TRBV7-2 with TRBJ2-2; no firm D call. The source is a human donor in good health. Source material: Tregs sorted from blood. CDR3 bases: TGTGCCAGCAGCTCCCGGGTCTCTCACACCGGGGAGCTGTTTTTT. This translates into CASSSRVSHTGELFF.